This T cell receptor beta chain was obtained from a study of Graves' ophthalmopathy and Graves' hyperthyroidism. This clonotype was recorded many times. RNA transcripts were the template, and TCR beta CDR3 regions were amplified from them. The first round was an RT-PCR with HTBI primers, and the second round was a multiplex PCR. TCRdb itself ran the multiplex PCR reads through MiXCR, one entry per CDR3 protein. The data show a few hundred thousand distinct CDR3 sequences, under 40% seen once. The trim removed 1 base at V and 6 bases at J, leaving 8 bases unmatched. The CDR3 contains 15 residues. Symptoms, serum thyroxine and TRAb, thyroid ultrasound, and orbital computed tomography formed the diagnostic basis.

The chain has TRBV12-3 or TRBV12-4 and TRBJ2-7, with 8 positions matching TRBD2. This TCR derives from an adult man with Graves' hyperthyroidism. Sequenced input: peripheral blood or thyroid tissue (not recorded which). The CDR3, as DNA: TGTGCCAGCAGTTTAGTAGGGGGACTAGTCGTCGAGCAGTACTTC. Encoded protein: CASSLVGGLVVEQYF.